This T cell receptor (beta chain) comes out of a study of blood T cell repertoires in COVID-19. Study context: Samples taken during acute and convalescent COVID-19 were collected in the United States, Italy and Spain.

CDR3 size: 18 residues. Germline V gene lookup returns CDR1 SGHTA and CDR2 FQGTGA. With V trimmed by 5 bases and J by 3 bases, 16 bases remained unmatched. The data were produced by immunoSEQ multiplex PCR, yet TCRdb's version contains in-frame clones alone and is incomplete. The sample lists 210,000 or so clones; 89% were seen once. The sequence was collected from a man aged 40-50 years with acute or convalescent COVID-19. The sequencing input was peripheral blood. The V call is TRBV7-3, the J call TRBJ2-1; 7 positions agree with TRBD2. CDR3 loop: CASSPHLASAGVYNEQFF. CDR3 DNA: TGTGCCAGCAGCCCACACCTAGCGTCGGCGGGGGTCTACAATGAGCAGTTCTTC. Full variable domain (rest looked up from reference TRBV7-3 and TRBJ2-1): GAGVSQTPSNKVTEKGKYVELRCDPISGHTALYWYRQSLGQGPEFLIYFQGTGAADDSGLPNDRFFAVRPEGSVSTLKIQRTERGDSAVYLCASSPHLASAGVYNEQFFGPGTRLTVL.